These T cell receptor beta chains were read from a single sample in a study of blood T cell repertoires in COVID-19. Sequenced by immunoSEQ multiplex PCR; TCRdb stores in-frame clones only, minus some. There are approximately 210,000 clones in the sample; roughly 78% occur only once, and around 12% lies in the top ten. Sequencing used peripheral blood. All receptors come from a woman aged 40 to 50 with acute or convalescent COVID-19. CDR3s include the opening cysteine and the closing phenylalanine or tryptophan. A D gene is named only where the DNA matches it firmly. Clone size is shown for a subset of rows, as once, few, many or a class of expanded clone.

j_call d_call clone_size v_call cdr3_nt cdr3_aa
TRBJ2-7 TRBD2 - TRBV11-2 TGTGCCAGCAGTTTAGATCCCGGGACTAGGACACACGAGCAGTACTTC CASSLDPGTRTHEQYF
TRBJ2-1 TRBD1 once TRBV4-1 TGCGCCAGCAGCCAAGGACAGGGGGCCGATGAGCAGTTCTTC CASSQGQGADEQFF
TRBJ2-6 - - TRBV7-9 TGTGCCAGCAGCCGCCGAAGGACAAGCTCTGGGGCCAACGTCCTGACTTTC CASSRRRTSSGANVLTF
TRBJ2-2 - - TRBV5-1 TGCGCCAGCAGCTTGGATGGAGCGGCCGGGGAGCTGTTTTTT CASSLDGAAGELFF
TRBJ2-1 - - TRBV30 TGTGCCTGGAGTCCCGTATACAATGAGCAGTTCTTC CAWSPVYNEQFF
TRBJ1-2 - - TRBV21-1 TGTGCCAGCAGCAAAGTGAGCGCCCTATCTCGAACTAACTATGGCTACACCTTC CASSKVSALSRTNYGYTF
TRBJ2-7 TRBD1 - TRBV2 TGTGCCAGCAGGATGACAGGGCCAAAGGGCGAGCAGTACTTC CASRMTGPKGEQYF
TRBJ1-1 TRBD1 - TRBV9 TGTGCCAGCAGCGCACGACAGGGGGTGAACACTGAAGCTTTCTTT CASSARQGVNTEAFF
TRBJ2-7 TRBD2 - TRBV10-2 TGCGCCAGCGCAGGACTAGCGGGCAACTCCTACGAGCAGTACTTC CASAGLAGNSYEQYF
TRBJ2-7 - - TRBV5-6 TGTGCCACCACAGCTTGGAATTTAGGACAGTCCTACGAGCAGTACTTC CATTAWNLGQSYEQYF
TRBJ2-4 - - TRBV29-1 TGCAGCGTGGGGTCAGGGGCGAACACCAAAAACATTCAGTACTTC CSVGSGANTKNIQYF
TRBJ2-3 - - TRBV7-2 TGTGCCAGCAGCTTACGCGGGGTACGCGAGGATACGCAGTATTTT CASSLRGVREDTQYF
TRBJ2-2 - - TRBV11-1 TGTGCCAGCAGCTTAGTCTCTCCGGGGGAGCTGTTTTTT CASSLVSPGELFF
TRBJ2-6 - - TRBV7-9 TGTGCCAGCAGCTTAGACCTGAGGAGACTCTCTGGGGCCAACGTCCTGACTTTC CASSLDLRRLSGANVLTF
TRBJ1-1 TRBD1 - TRBV15 TGTGCCACCAGCCCCCCCGGACAGGGCACTGAAGCTTTCTTT CATSPPGQGTEAFF